The next 5 T cell receptor beta chains were all read from a single sample in a study of T-cell reconstitution after alpha-beta-depleted transplantation in children. The library targeted TCRbeta and was prepared with unique molecular identifiers. TCRdb fed the PCR reads into MiXCR, producing one record per CDR3 protein. The sample holds some 240,000 distinct CDR3 sequences; roughly a tenth are singletons and the top ten take over 4.5%. The sample consisted of PBMCs from the stem cell graft donor, taken from the stem cell graft. Receptors originate from a human donor who donated a stem cell graft to a child with SCID.

CDR3 in amino acids: CAIGNDIETQYF. CDR3 bases: TGTGCCATTGGAAACGACATAGAGACCCAGTACTTC. The chain uses TRBV28 and TRBJ2-5; D uncertain. Germline V gene sequence: CDR1 MDHEN, CDR2 SYDVKM. The germline V and J ends were trimmed by 10 bases and 4 bases, with 13 bases remaining between them. The CDR3 is 12 residues long.

This clonotype was picked up many times. The gene calls are TRBV3-1 and TRBJ1-1, with 9 bases fitting TRBD1. The CDR3 covers 13 residues. Germline CDR1 reads LGHDT; CDR2 reads YNNKEL (reference sequence). V lost 10 bases, J lost 1 base, and 4 bases stayed unmatched. CDR3 DNA sequence: TGTGCCACTTCGGACAGGGGGAACACTGAAGCTTTCTTT. Residues: CATSDRGNTEAFF.

This clonotype has a count of ten or more. V gene TRBV7-2 combines with J gene TRBJ1-5; a weak D match, TRBD1 (6 bases). With 7 bases removed from V and 3 bases from J, the gap between germline ends came to 19 bases. The CDR3 extends over 16 amino acids. Germline-derived CDR1 and CDR2 are SGHTA and FQGNSA. The CDR3 spells CASIDSPGQDNQPQHF. CDR3 DNA: TGTGCCAGCATCGATTCTCCGGGACAAGACAATCAGCCCCAGCATTTT.

In its sample, this clonotype was seen many times. The rearrangement joins TRBV6-1 to TRBJ1-1; possibly TRBD1 for D (5 bases). CDR3 length: 14 amino acids. The germline V gene has CDR1 MNHNS and CDR2 SASEGT. V was pared by 6 bases and J by 0 bases, with 11 bases between. The CDR3 region has the DNA TGTGCCAGCAGGACCAGGGACTTGAACACTGAAGCTTTCTTT. Translation: CASRTRDLNTEAFF.

The V call is TRBV7-1, the J call TRBJ2-4; 8 bases are shared with TRBD2. TRBV7-1 is known as an ORF, though its function is uncertain. The CDR3 loop spans 21 amino acids. V lost 2 bases to trimming and J lost 0 bases; unmatched junction nucleotides: 18. In nucleotides, the CDR3 is TGTGCCAGCAGCTCACCCGGTGGGTGGGTAGCGGGGATTTCAGCCAAAAACATTCAGTACTTC. It yields the protein CASSSPGGWVAGISAKNIQYF.